The source of this T cell receptor (beta chain) is a study of T cell repertoires in cytomegalovirus infection. Study-wide background: The public TCR beta signatures pointed to both CMV infection and matching HLA type. Notes on the study in general: Carriage of CMV together with the relevant HLA was identifiable through cumulative public TCR beta family frequency. The ex vivo response was dominated by HLA-C-restricted CMV-specific TCR beta clonotypes.

For this clonotype: Its antigen is not identified.

Germline V gene lookup returns CDR1 SEHNR and CDR2 FQNEAQ (reference sequence). This CDR3 region has 11 residues. The V end was cut by 6 bases, the J end by 9 bases, with 9 bases between. TCRdb reprocessed the reads with MiXCR, giving one entry per CDR3 protein. The sample lists roughly 720,000 distinct CDR3 sequences; 35% to 45% were seen once. The sequencing input was PBMCs. The V and J genes are TRBV7-9 and TRBJ2-1; D remains ambiguous. The origin of this receptor is a human donor in good health (CMV status not recorded). Some clones in this sample may be carry-over from other donors' samples. The CDR3 sequence is CASSLYGEQFF. Here the CDR3 DNA reads TGTGCCAGCAGTCTATACGGTGAGCAGTTCTTC. Combining the CDR3 with reference TRBV7-9 and TRBJ2-1 gives the whole variable domain DTGVSQNPRHKITKRGQNVTFRCDPISEHNRLYWYRQTLGQGPEFLTYFQNEAQLEKSRLLSDRFSAERPKGSFSTLEIQRTEQGDSAMYLCASSLYGEQFFGPGTRLTVL.